These 8 T cell receptor beta chains share one sample of origin, sequenced in a study of CD8 T cells in Susac syndrome. Random-hexamer reverse transcription was applied to roughly 0.5 to 1 ug RNA. A single record per CDR3 protein comes from TCRdb applying MiXCR to the immunoSEQ multiplex PCR reads. The sample lists some 260,000 distinct CDR3 sequences, 90% to 95% occurring once. Material for sequencing was CD4+ T cells from PBMCs. These TCRs come from a human donor with multiple sclerosis.

In DNA form, the CDR3 reads TGCAGCGTCGTTTACAGGGCTAGGAACACTGAAGCTTTCTTT. It specifies CSVVYRARNTEAFF. This chain uses TRBV29-1 with TRBJ1-1, with D tentatively TRBD1 (6 bases). The CDR3 has 14 amino acids. V lost 6 bases to trimming and J lost 1 base, with 15 bases between them. CDR1 SQVTM and CDR2 ANQGSEA come from the germline V gene.

The rearrangement links TRBV28 to TRBJ2-2; D remains unclear. Germline V gene sequence: CDR1 MDHEN, CDR2 SYDVKM. The CDR3 is made up of 15 amino acids. V was pared by 1 base and J by 2 bases, with 8 bases between. The CDR3 region has the DNA TGTGCCAGCAGTTTATCGTCAGCTAACACCGGGGAGCTGTTTTTT. Its translation: CASSLSSANTGELFF.

The chain combines TRBV12-5 with TRBJ2-5; 11 bases are shared with TRBD1. V gave up 5 bases and J gave up 5 bases; unmatched junction bases: 4. Germline-derived CDR1 and CDR2 are LGHNT and FRNRAP. The CDR3 runs to 14 residues. The CDR3 reads CASGRTGGRETQYF. In DNA, the CDR3 is TGTGCTAGTGGTCGGACAGGGGGCCGGGAGACCCAGTACTTC. The whole variable domain, remainder taken from reference TRBV12-5 and TRBJ2-5, is DARVTQTPRHKVTEMGQEVTMRCQPILGHNTVFWYRQTMMQGLELLAYFRNRAPLDDSGMPKDRFSAEMPDATLATLKIQPSEPRDSAVYFCASGRTGGRETQYFGPGTRLLVL.

J is TRBJ2-7 and V is TRBV28, with unresolved D. The germline gives CDR1 MDHEN, CDR2 SYDVKM. With 5 bases removed from V and 7 bases from J, the gap between germline ends came to 21 bases. The CDR3 loop spans 15 amino acids. The CDR3 sequence is CASSPQQTGLLEQYV. Here the CDR3 DNA reads TGTGCCAGCAGTCCCCAGCAGACTGGTCTTCTGGAGCAGTACGTC.

This clonotype was recorded once. The V and J genes are TRBV7-9 and TRBJ2-2, with 7 bases fitting TRBD1. This CDR3 has 15 amino acids. Germline V gene data show CDR1 as SEHNR and CDR2 as FQNEAQ (reference sequence). CDR3 DNA: TGTGCAACGATTACAGGGGTCGCGTACACCGGGGAGCTGTTTTTT. This gives the protein CATITGVAYTGELFF.

As DNA, the CDR3 is TGTGCCAGCAGCCCTCAGGGGGCCGGCACTGAAGCTTTCTTT. Encoded protein: CASSPQGAGTEAFF. This sequence joins TRBV11-3 and TRBJ1-1; 8 bases align to TRBD1. The CDR3 sequence is 14 residues long. Germline V gives CDR1 SGHNT, CDR2 YENEEA. The ends lost 5 bases at V and 4 bases at J; junction bases unmatched: 6.

The chain couples TRBV9 to TRBJ2-2; D is perhaps TRBD2 (6 bases). V lost 4 bases and J 7 bases, leaving 11 bases between the germline ends. Germline lookup yields CDR1 SGDLS and CDR2 YYNGEE. This CDR3 contains 13 residues. The CDR3 reads CASSLQAGGELFF. In DNA, the CDR3 is TGTGCCAGCAGCTTACAAGCGGGCGGGGAGCTGTTTTTT.

This clonotype has just a few counts. This rearrangement joins TRBV29-1 to TRBJ2-3; D is perhaps TRBD1 (5 bases). CDR1 is SQVTM, CDR2 ANQGSEA, per germline. The CDR3 totals 13 residues. The V and J ends lost 4 bases and 0 bases respectively, with 8 bases between them. The CDR3: CSVGGRSTDTQYF. The DNA of the CDR3 is TGCAGCGTTGGGGGCCGTAGCACAGATACGCAGTATTTT.